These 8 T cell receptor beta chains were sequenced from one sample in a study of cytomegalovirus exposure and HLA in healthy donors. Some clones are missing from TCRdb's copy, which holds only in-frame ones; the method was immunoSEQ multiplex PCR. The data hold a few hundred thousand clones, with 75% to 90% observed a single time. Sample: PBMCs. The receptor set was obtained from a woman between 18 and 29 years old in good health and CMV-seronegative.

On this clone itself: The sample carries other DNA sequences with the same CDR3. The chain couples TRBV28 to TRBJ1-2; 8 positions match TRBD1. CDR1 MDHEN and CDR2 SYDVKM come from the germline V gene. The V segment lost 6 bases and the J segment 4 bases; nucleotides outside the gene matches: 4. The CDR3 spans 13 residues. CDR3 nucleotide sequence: TGTGCCAGCAGCCCGGACAGGGTCTATGGCTACACCTTC. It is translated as CASSPDRVYGYTF.

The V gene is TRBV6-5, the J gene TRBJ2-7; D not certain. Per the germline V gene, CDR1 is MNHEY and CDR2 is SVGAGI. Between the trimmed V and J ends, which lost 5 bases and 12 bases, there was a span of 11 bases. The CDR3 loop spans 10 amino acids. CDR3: CASSEVFVYF. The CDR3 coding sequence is TGTGCCAGCAGTGAGGTTTTTGTGTACTTC.

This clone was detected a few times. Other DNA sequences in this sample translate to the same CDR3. In DNA, the CDR3 is TGCAGCGTTGAGGGACAGGGGTACACAGATACGCAGTATTTT. Amino acid sequence: CSVEGQGYTDTQYF. V is TRBV29-1 and J is TRBJ2-3; 10 bases are a match to TRBD1. CDR3 length equals 14 residues. CDR1 is SQVTM and CDR2 is ANQGSEA in the germline V gene. V gave up 3 bases and J gave up 2 bases; unmatched junction bases: 2.

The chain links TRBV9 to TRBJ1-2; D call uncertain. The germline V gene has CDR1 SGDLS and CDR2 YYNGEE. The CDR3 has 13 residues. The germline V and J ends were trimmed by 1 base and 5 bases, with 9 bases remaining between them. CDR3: CASSVPPLYGYTF. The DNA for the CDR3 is TGTGCCAGCAGCGTACCCCCTCTATATGGCTACACCTTC. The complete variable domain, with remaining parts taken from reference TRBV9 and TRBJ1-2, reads DSGVTQTPKHLITATGQRVTLRCSPRSGDLSVYWYQQSLDQGLQFLIQYYNGEERAKGNILERFSAQQFPDLHSELNLSSLELGDSALYFCASSVPPLYGYTFGSGTRLTVV.

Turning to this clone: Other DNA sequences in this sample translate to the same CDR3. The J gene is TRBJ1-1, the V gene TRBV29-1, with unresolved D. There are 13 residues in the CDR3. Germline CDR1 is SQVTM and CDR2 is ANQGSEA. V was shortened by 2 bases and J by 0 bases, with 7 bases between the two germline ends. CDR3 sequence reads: CSVERGLNTEAFF. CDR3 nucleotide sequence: TGCAGCGTTGAACGGGGATTGAACACTGAAGCTTTCTTT.

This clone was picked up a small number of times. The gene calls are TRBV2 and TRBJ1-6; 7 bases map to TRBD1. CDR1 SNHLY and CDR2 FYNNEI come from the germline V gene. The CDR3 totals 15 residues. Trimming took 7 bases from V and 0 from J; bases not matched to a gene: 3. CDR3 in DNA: TGTGCCAGCAAAGGGGACAGCTCCTATAATTCACCCCTCCACTTT. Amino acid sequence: CASKGDSSYNSPLHF. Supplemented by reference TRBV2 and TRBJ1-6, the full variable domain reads EPEVTQTPSHQVTQMGQEVILRCVPISNHLYFYWYRQILGQKVEFLVSFYNNEISEKSEIFDDQFSVERPDGSNFTLKIRSTKLEDSAMYFCASKGDSSYNSPLHFGNGTRLTVT.

The CDR3 region has the DNA TGTGCCAGCAGCTCGCCCTTACAGGGGCGCGAGCAGTACTTC. Its translation: CASSSPLQGREQYF. The chain recombines TRBV5-4 with TRBJ2-7, with 7 bases aligning to TRBD1. The V and J ends lost 3 bases and 6 bases, in that order; junction bases with no gene match: 9. The CDR3 runs 14 residues. The V gene's germline CDR1 is SGHNT and CDR2 YYREEE (reference sequence).

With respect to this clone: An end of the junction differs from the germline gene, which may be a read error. Here the CDR3 reads CASSDSGTSKDTQYF. In DNA, the CDR3 is TGCGCCAGCAGTGACTCCGGGACTAGCAAAGATACGCAGTATTTT. This chain uses TRBV10-1 with TRBJ2-3; 9 nucleotides match TRBD2. Germline lookup yields CDR1 WNHNN and CDR2 SYGVQD (reference sequence). The CDR3 is 15 amino acids.